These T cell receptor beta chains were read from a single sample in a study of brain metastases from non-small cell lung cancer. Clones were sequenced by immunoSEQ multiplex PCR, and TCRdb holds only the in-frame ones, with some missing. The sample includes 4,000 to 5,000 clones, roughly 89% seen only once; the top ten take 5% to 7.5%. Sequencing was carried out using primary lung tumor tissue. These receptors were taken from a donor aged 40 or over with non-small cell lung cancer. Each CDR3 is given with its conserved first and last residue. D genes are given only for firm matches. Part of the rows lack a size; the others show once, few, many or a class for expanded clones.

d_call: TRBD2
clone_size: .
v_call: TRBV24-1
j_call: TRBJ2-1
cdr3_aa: CATSDSRLAGGRTYNEQFF
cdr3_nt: TGTGCCACCAGTGATTCCAGGCTAGCGGGAGGGCGGACCTACAATGAGCAGTTCTTC

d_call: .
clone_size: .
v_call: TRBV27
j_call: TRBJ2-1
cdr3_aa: CASSSRTYNEQFF
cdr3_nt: TGTGCCAGCAGTTCCCGGACCTACAATGAGCAGTTCTTC

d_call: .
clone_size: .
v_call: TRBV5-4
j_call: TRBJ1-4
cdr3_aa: CASSQDSTRGNEKLFF
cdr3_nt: TGTGCCAGCAGCCAAGACTCGACACGCGGTAATGAAAAACTGTTTTTT

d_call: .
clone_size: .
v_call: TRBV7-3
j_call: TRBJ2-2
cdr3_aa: CASSRDGTGELFF
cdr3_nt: TGTGCCAGCAGCCGGGATGGGACCGGGGAGCTGTTTTTT

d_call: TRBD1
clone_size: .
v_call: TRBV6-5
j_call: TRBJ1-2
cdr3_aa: CASSFKQGDYGYTF
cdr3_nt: TGTGCCAGCAGTTTCAAGCAGGGGGACTATGGCTACACCTTC

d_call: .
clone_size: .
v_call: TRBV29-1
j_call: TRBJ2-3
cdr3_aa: CSVGQATDTQYF
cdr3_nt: TGCAGCGTTGGCCAAGCCACAGATACGCAGTATTTT

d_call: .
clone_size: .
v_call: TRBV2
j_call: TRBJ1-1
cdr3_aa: CASSPDSPMNTEAFF
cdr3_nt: TGTGCCAGCAGCCCTGACAGTCCCATGAACACTGAAGCTTTCTTT

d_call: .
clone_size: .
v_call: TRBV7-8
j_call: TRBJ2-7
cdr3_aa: CASRAVAAYEQYF
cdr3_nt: TGTGCCAGCAGAGCAGTAGCGGCCTACGAGCAGTACTTC

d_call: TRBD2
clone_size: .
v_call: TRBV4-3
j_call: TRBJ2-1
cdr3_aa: CASSQDPLGLADYNEQFF
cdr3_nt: TGCGCCAGCAGCCAAGATCCACTAGGACTAGCGGACTACAATGAGCAGTTCTTC

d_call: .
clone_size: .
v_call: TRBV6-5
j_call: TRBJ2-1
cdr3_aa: CASSYGDSSEQFF
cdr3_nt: TGTGCCAGCAGTTACGGGGACTCCAGTGAGCAGTTCTTC

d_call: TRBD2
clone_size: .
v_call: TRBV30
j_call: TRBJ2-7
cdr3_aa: CAWREREGTTYEQYF
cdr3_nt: TGTGCCTGGAGGGAGCGAGAGGGGACTACCTACGAGCAGTACTTC

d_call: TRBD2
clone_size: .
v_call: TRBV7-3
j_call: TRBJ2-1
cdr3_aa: CASSLQPPTSGRPSSYNEQFF
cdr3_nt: TGTGCCAGCAGCCTCCAGCCGCCGACTAGCGGGAGGCCGAGCTCCTACAATGAGCAGTTCTTC

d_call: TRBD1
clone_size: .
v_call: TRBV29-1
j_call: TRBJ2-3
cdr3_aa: CSVVQGADTQYF
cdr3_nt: TGCAGCGTTGTTCAGGGGGCAGATACGCAGTATTTT

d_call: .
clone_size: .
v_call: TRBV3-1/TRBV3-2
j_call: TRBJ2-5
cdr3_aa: CASSPRGVPAQYF
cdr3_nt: TGTGCCAGCAGCCCAAGGGGCGTACCGGCCCAGTACTTC

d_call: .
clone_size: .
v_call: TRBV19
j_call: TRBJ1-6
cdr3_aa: CASTTGGLNSPLHF
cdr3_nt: TGTGCCAGTACCACGGGAGGCTTAAATTCACCCCTCCACTTT

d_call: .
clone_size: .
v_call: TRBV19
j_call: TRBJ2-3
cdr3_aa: CASSRLGLKDTQYF
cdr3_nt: TGTGCCAGTAGTCGACTAGGACTAAAGGATACGCAGTATTTT

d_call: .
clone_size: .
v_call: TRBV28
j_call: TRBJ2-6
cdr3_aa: CASSLWGTSSGANVLTF
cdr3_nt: TGTGCCAGCAGTTTGTGGGGGACCTCCTCTGGGGCCAACGTCCTGACTTTT

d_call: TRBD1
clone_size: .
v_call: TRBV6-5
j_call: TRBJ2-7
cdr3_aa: CASSLGQGFRYEQYF
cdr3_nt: TGTGCCAGCAGTCTTGGACAGGGTTTTCGGTACGAGCAGTACTTC

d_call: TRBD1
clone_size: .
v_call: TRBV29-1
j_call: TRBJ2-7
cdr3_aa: CSVGTGVKYEQYF
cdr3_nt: TGCAGCGTGGGGACAGGGGTGAAGTACGAGCAGTACTTC

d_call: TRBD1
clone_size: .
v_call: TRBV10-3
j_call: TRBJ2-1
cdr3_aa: CATHRGTGDNEQFF
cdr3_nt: TGTGCCACCCACCGCGGGACAGGGGACAATGAGCAGTTCTTC

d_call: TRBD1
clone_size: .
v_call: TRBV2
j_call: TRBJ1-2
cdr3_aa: CVSSVQGGLYGYTF
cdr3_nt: TGTGTCAGCAGTGTCCAGGGGGGACTCTATGGCTACACCTTC

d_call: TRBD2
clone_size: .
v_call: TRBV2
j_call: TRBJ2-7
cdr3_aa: CASRVATSGSSYEQYF
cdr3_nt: TGTGCCAGCAGGGTTGCGACTAGCGGGAGTTCATACGAGCAGTACTTC

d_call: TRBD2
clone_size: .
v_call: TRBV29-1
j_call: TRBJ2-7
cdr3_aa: CSVAPTSGYEQYF
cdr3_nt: TGCAGCGTTGCCCCGACTAGCGGGTACGAGCAGTACTTC

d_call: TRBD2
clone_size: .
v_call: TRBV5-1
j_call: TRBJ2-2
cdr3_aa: CASSLGLATGELFF
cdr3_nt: TGCGCCAGCAGCTTGGGACTAGCCACCGGGGAGCTGTTTTTT

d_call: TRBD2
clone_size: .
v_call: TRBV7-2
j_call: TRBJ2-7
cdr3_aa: CASSRLTGTSGRSSYEQYF
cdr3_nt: TGTGCCAGCAGCAGACTAACTGGGACTAGCGGGAGGAGCTCCTACGAGCAGTACTTC

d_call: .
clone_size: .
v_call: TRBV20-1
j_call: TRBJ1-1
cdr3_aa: CRGTGNTEAFF
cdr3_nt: TGCAGGGGTACAGGGAACACTGAAGCTTTCTTT

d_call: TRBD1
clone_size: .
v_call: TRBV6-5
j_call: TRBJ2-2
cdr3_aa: CASSPRQGVTGELFF
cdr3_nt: TGTGCCAGCAGTCCCCGGCAGGGGGTCACCGGGGAGCTGTTTTTT

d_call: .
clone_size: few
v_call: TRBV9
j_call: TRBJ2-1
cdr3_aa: CASSAAGLISYNEQFF
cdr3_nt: TGTGCCAGCAGCGCAGCCGGACTTATCTCCTACAATGAGCAGTTCTTC

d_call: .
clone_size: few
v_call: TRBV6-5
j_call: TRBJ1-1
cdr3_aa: CASSSGNTEAFF
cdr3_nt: TGTGCCAGCAGTTCCGGGAACACTGAAGCTTTCTTT

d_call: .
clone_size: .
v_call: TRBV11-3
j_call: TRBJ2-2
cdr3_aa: CASSLRGLGGELFF
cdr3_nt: TGTGCCAGCAGCTTGAGGGGACTCGGCGGGGAGCTGTTTTTT

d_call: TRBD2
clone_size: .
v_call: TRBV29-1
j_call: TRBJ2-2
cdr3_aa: CSALGPAGSAGELFF
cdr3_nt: TGCAGCGCCCTCGGACCAGCGGGATCGGCGGGGGAGCTGTTTTTT

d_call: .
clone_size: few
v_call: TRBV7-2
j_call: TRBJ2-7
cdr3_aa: CASSLAPWREENEQYF
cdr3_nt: TGTGCCAGCAGCTTAGCCCCCTGGCGGGAAGAAAACGAGCAGTACTTC

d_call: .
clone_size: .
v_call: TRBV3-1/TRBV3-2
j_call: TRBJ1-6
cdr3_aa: CASSQDSLVPWRKPIPAHF
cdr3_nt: TGTGCCAGCAGCCAAGATAGTCTGGTACCGTGGCGGAAGCCTATTCCGGCCCACTTT

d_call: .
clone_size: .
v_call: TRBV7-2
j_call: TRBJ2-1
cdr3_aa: CASTPRGRGQGGNEQFF
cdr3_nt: TGTGCCAGCACCCCACGCGGGCGGGGCCAGGGGGGTAATGAGCAGTTCTTC

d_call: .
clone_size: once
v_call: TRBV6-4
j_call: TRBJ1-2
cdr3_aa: CASSDRGGYTF
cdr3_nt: TGTGCCAGCAGTGACCGAGGTGGCTACACCTTC

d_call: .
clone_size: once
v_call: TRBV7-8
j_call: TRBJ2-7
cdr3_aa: CASSSTDSRSHYEQYF
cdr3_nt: TGTGCCAGCAGCTCGACAGACTCCCGATCTCACTACGAGCAGTACTTC

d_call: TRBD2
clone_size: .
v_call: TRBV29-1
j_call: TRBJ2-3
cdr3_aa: CSIQKVAGGADTQYF
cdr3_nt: TGCAGCATACAGAAGGTAGCGGGAGGCGCAGATACGCAGTATTTT

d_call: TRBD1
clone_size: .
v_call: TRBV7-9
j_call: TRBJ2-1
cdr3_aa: CASSGRQGRAPNEQFF
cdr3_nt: TGTGCCAGCAGCGGTCGACAGGGGAGAGCACCCAATGAGCAGTTCTTC

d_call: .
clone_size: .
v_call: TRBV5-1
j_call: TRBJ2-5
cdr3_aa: CASSLRTLQETQYF
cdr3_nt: TGCGCCAGCAGCTTGAGAACCCTACAAGAGACCCAGTACTTC

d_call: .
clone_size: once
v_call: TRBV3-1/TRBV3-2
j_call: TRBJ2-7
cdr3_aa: CASSQPEGPYEQYF
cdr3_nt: TGTGCCAGCAGCCAGCCGGAGGGCCCCTACGAGCAGTACTTC

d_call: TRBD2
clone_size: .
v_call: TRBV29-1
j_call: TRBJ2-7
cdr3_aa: CSAQLAGGSYEQYF
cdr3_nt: TGCAGCGCCCAACTAGCGGGAGGTTCCTACGAGCAGTACTTC

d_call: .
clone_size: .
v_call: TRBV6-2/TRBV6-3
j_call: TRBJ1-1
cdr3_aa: CASSYTYKAFF
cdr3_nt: TGTGCCAGCAGTTACACCTATAAAGCTTTCTTT

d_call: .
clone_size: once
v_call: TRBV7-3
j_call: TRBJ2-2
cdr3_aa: CASSPRPTGELFF
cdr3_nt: TGTGCCAGCAGCCCACGCCCCACCGGGGAGCTGTTTTTT

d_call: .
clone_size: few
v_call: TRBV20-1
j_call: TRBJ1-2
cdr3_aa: CSSPGEGGYTF
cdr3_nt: TGCAGTTCCCCCGGGGAAGGGGGCTACACCTTC